A selection of T cell receptor beta chains follows, all from one sample in a study of PD-1 blockade in classical Hodgkin lymphoma. Produced via immunoSEQ multiplex PCR; TCRdb's table is partial and in-frame only. The sample records 100,000 or so clones, approximately 94% being singletons. Material: peripheral blood mononuclear cells (PBMCs), obtained before the fourth cycle of nivolumab. These receptors all come from a human donor with classical Hodgkin lymphoma. Each CDR3 is given with its conserved first and last residue. The order of the fields is J gene, D gene, clone size, V gene, CDR3 DNA, CDR3 protein. D genes are given only for firm matches. Clone size appears in some rows only: once, few, many, or a class for an expanded clone.

>TRBJ2-1|.|.|TRBV28
TGTGCCAGCAGTTTGGGCGGATCCTACAATGAGCAGTTCTTC
CASSLGGSYNEQFF
>TRBJ2-4|.|.|TRBV28
TGTGCCAGCAGGGAAGCCAAAAACATTCAGTACTTC
CASREAKNIQYF
>TRBJ2-3|.|.|TRBV11-1
TGTGCCAGCAGCTCCCGAGGGGAGTATATGGATACGCAGTATTTT
CASSSRGEYMDTQYF
>TRBJ2-3|.|.|TRBV27
TGTGCCAGCAGTTCACGCACAGATACGCAGTATTTT
CASSSRTDTQYF
>TRBJ1-3|.|.|TRBV6-1
TGTGCCAGCAGTGATGGGGGCGCTGGAAACACCATATATTTT
CASSDGGAGNTIYF
>TRBJ2-6|.|.|TRBV28
TGTGCCAGCAGCCTCCCTGGCTCTGGGGCCAACGTCCTGACTTTC
CASSLPGSGANVLTF
>TRBJ2-1|TRBD2|once|TRBV2
TGTGCCGGAGCGGGAGGGGACAATGAGCAGTTCTTC
CAGAGGDNEQFF
>TRBJ2-1|TRBD2|.|TRBV2
TGTGCCAGCAGCGTAGAAAAAGCGGGAGGGGTCAATGAGCAGTTCTTC
CASSVEKAGGVNEQFF
>TRBJ2-3|.|.|TRBV6-6
TGTGCCAGCACGAACACAGATACGCAGTATTTT
CASTNTDTQYF
>TRBJ2-7|TRBD2|once|TRBV5-1
TGCGCCAGCAGCTTGCGGATGAGGCGGGAGGTATCCCACGAGCAGTACTTC
CASSLRMRREVSHEQYF
>TRBJ1-3|.|.|TRBV5-1
TGCGCCAGCAGCTTGTATAACACTTACTCTGGAAACACCATATATTTT
CASSLYNTYSGNTIYF
>TRBJ1-4|.|.|TRBV14
TGTGCCAGCAGCCACAGACAGTATGAAAAACTGTTTTTT
CASSHRQYEKLFF
>TRBJ2-2|TRBD1|.|TRBV27
TGTGCCAGCAAACCCCGGGACAGATTAGCCGGGGAGCTGTTTTTT
CASKPRDRLAGELFF
>TRBJ2-5|TRBD2|once|TRBV4-2
TGTGCCAGCAGCCAAGATACCCCCGGGACTAGCGGGAGTATGGAAGAGACCCAGTACTTC
CASSQDTPGTSGSMEETQYF
>TRBJ1-4|.|.|TRBV7-9
TGTGCCAGCAGCTCCCAGCCGCTTTATCAGGGAAGGTCTAATGAAAAACTGTTTTTT
CASSSQPLYQGRSNEKLFF
>TRBJ2-2|.|.|TRBV30
TGTGCCTGGAGTGAAGGGAAAAACACCGGGGAGCTGTTTTTT
CAWSEGKNTGELFF
>TRBJ2-7|.|.|TRBV7-7
TGTGCTAGCAGTATTCGATTTACAGGGATCCACGAGCAGTACTTC
CASSIRFTGIHEQYF